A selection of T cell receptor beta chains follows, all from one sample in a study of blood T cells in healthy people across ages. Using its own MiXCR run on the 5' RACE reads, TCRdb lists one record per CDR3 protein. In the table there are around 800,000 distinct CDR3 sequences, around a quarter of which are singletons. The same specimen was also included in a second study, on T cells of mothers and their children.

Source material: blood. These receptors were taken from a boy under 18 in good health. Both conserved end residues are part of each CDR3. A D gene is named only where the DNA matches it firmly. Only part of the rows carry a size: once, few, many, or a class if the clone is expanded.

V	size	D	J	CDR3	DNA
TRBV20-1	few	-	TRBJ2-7	CSARRQSYEQYF	TGCAGTGCTAGAAGGCAGTCCTACGAGCAGTACTTC
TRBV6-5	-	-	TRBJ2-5	CASRGVAKLQETQYF	TGTGCCAGCAGAGGGGTGGCCAAACTCCAAGAGACCCAGTACTTC
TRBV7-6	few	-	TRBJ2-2	CASSLVRQENTGELFF	TGTGCCAGCAGCTTAGTGCGACAGGAGAACACCGGGGAGCTGTTTTTT
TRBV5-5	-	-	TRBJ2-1	CASSSRLDYNEQFF	TGTGCCAGCAGCTCCCGACTAGACTACAATGAGCAGTTCTTC
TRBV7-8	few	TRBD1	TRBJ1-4	CATTQGAYEKLFF	TGTGCCACTACACAGGGGGCCTACGAAAAACTGTTTTTT
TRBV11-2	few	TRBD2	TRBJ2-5	CASSNLAGGSKRSQYF	TGTGCCAGCAGCAATCTAGCGGGGGGTTCCAAGAGGTCCCAGTACTTC
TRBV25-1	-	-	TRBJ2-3	CASSALAPQKDTQYF	TGTGCCAGCAGTGCACTGGCCCCTCAGAAGGATACGCAGTATTTT
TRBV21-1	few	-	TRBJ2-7	CASSRKQARDCEQYF	TGTGCCAGCAGCAGAAAACAGGCCCGAGACTGCGAGCAGTACTTC
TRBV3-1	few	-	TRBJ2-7	CASSQYRGEQYF	TGTGCCAGCAGCCAGTACCGGGGCGAGCAGTACTTC
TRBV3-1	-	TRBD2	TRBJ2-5	CASSSRTSGVQETQYF	TGTGCCAGCAGCTCACGGACTAGCGGGGTCCAAGAGACCCAGTACTTC
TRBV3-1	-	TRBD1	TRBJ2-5	CASSLGDRGLYGQYF	TGTGCCAGCAGCCTGGGGGACAGGGGGCTCTACGGGCAGTACTTC
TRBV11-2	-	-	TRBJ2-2	CASSLALQGLTGELFF	TGTGCCAGCAGCTTAGCTCTACAGGGACTCACCGGGGAGCTGTTTTTT
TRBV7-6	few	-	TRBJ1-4	CASSLGLGGRSEKLFF	TGTGCCAGCAGCTTAGGATTGGGGGGTCGGAGTGAAAAACTGTTTTTT
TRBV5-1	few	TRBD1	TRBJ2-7	CASRPKPEGQAAYEQYF	TGCGCCAGCAGACCCAAACCGGAGGGACAGGCAGCCTACGAGCAGTACTTC
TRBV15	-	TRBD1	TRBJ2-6	CATSGQGGSGANVLTF	TGTGCCACTTCGGGACAGGGAGGGTCTGGGGCCAACGTCCTGACTTTC
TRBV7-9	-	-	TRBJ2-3	CASSSTLDTQYF	TGTGCCAGCAGCTCGACACTAGATACGCAGTATTTT
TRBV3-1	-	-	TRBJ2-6	CASSPLVPGAGANVLTF	TGTGCCAGCAGCCCCCTGGTCCCGGGAGCTGGGGCCAACGTCCTGACTTTC
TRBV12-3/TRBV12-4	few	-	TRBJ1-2	CASDGTNYGYTF	TGTGCCAGCGACGGGACAAACTATGGCTACACCTTC
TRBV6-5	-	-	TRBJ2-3	CASSYNRRTLSTDTQYF	TGTGCCAGCAGTTACAATCGTCGAACCCTTAGCACAGATACGCAGTATTTT
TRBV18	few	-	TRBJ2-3	CASSPPANTDTQYF	TGTGCCAGCTCACCGCCAGCTAACACAGATACGCAGTATTTT
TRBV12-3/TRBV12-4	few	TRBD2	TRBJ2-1	CASTASGYSEQFF	TGTGCCAGCACTGCTAGCGGCTACAGTGAGCAGTTCTTC
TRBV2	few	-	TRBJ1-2	CASSYRDPNYGYTF	TGTGCCAGCAGTTACAGGGACCCTAACTATGGCTACACCTTC
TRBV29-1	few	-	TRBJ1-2	CSVETGRGGYTF	TGCAGCGTTGAGACGGGGCGGGGTGGCTACACCTTC
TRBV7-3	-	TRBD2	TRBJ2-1	CASSSGTSGGFYNEQFF	TGTGCCAGCAGCTCAGGGACTAGCGGGGGGTTCTACAATGAGCAGTTCTTC
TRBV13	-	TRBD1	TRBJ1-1	CASSSIKIRDRANTEAFF	TGTGCCAGCAGCTCCATAAAAATCCGGGACAGGGCGAACACTGAAGCTTTCTTT
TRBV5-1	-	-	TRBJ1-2	CASSLDGNDYTF	TGCGCCAGCAGCTTGGATGGGAATGACTACACCTTC
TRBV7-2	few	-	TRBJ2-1	CASSLMGGAYNEQFF	TGTGCCAGCAGCTTAATGGGGGGCGCTTACAATGAGCAGTTCTTC
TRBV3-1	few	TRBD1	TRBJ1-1	CASSQDTSGGSAFF	TGTGCCAGCAGCCAAGACACATCAGGGGGGTCAGCTTTCTTT
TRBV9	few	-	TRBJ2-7	CASSAAGEGYEQYF	TGTGCCAGCAGCGCGGCAGGGGAAGGATACGAGCAGTACTTC
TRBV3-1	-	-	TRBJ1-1	CAGSQEWTEQEAFF	TGTGCCGGCAGCCAAGAGTGGACGGAACAAGAAGCTTTCTTT